This T cell receptor beta chain stems from a study of T cells of healthy individuals. MiXCR, applied by TCRdb to the 5' RACE reads, yields one record per CDR3 protein. The sample records about 57,000 distinct CDR3 sequences, under 20% being singletons. Germline V gene sequence: CDR1 SGHRS, CDR2 YFSETQ. This CDR3 region has 15 residues. V was pared by 7 bases and J by 2 bases, with 8 bases of the junction left unmatched. This clonotype was recorded at least ten times. The source is a human donor in good health. The chain joins TRBV5-1 to TRBJ2-7, with 11 bases matching TRBD1. CDR3 sequence (DNA): TGCGCCAGCGGGGAACCGGGACAGGGGGCCTACGAGCAGTACTTC. Translation gives CASGEPGQGAYEQYF.